This T cell receptor beta chain was identified in a study of CD8+CD57+ T cells in acquired aplastic anemia. On the study more broadly: Mean yield of DNA from sorted CD4+ and CD8+ cells was approximately 3 ug.

There are 15 residues in the CDR3. In germline, CDR1 is SGHAT, CDR2 FQNNGV. The V gene lost 0 bases and the J gene lost 0 bases, with 8 bases spanning the gap. The study's findings and limits: Levels of CD8+ Simpson's diversity were not significantly distinct in patients versus controls. Overlapping CD8+ CDR3 repertoires of patients and controls contained about 27 shared sequences.

Genomic DNA constituted the template upon which TCR beta VDJ and CDR3 profiling was performed. TCRdb recomputed calls from the reads with MiXCR, one row per CDR3 protein. Of around 170,000 distinct CDR3 sequences in the sample, 48% are singletons; the top ten hold 8% to 10%. On this clonotype itself: Its specificity is unknown.

An expansion of CD8+CD57+ cells by flow cytometry had been shown in patients chosen for sequencing. Severe acquired aplastic anemia was diagnosed in all patients. J is TRBJ1-2 and V is TRBV11-2; D is uncertain. Sequenced: sorted CD4+, CD8+, or CD8+CD57+ T cells (not recorded which) from PBMCs. The sequence derives from a human donor with aplastic anemia. The CDR3 DNA sequence: TGTGCCAGCAGCTTAGACGGCCGAGCTAACTATGGCTACACCTTC. Protein product: CASSLDGRANYGYTF.